This TCR beta chain was captured in a study of identical twins. In its sample, this clonotype was seen many times. TCRdb re-analysed the 5' RACE reads in MiXCR, keeping a single row per CDR3 protein. This table holds under 1 million distinct CDR3 sequences, approximately 13% found once. The CDR3 is made up of 17 amino acids. The V and J ends lost 7 bases and 0 bases, in that order; junction bases with no gene match: 13. These records were also assigned to another study, of yellow fever vaccine responses in identical twins.

The specimen was PBMCs. The rearrangement joins TRBV12-3 or TRBV12-4 to TRBJ1-2; 8 bases fit TRBD1. This TCR was recovered from a woman under 30 in good health. This chain's CDR3 is CASIAGTGLSSNYGYTF. CDR3 sequence (DNA): TGTGCCAGCATCGCCGGGACAGGTCTATCTTCTAACTATGGCTACACCTTC.